Presented here are 12 T cell receptor beta chains from one specimen sequenced in a study of blood T cell repertoires in COVID-19. Sequencing was performed with immunoSEQ multiplex PCR; in TCRdb, only in-frame clones are kept and a portion is missing. The repertoire holds some 200,000 clones, with 65% to 90% as singletons. Sequencing was done on a sample of peripheral blood. These receptors originate from a middle-aged woman who had recovered from COVID-19.

The chain has TRBV28 and TRBJ1-2; D is uncertain. The CDR3 is 10 residues long. Per germline, CDR1 MDHEN and CDR2 SYDVKM. Deletions cut 10 bases from V and 7 bases from J, with 10 bases between. DNA for the CDR3: TGTGCCACCCAGGTCAGTGGCTACACCTTC. Translated, it gives CATQVSGYTF.

The J gene is TRBJ2-1, the V gene TRBV11-2; 10 bases agree with TRBD1. Germline V CDR1 and CDR2: SGHAT, FQNNGV. Trimming cost V 3 bases and J 6 bases; bases outside gene matches: 8. CDR3 size: 16 residues. This CDR3 is CASSLTGGTNGNEQFF. The CDR3 bases are TGTGCCAGCAGCTTGACAGGGGGCACAAACGGCAATGAGCAGTTCTTC.

This chain links TRBV12-3 or TRBV12-4 with TRBJ2-2, with TRBD1 matching over 8 bases. There are 13 residues in the CDR3. V dropped 8 bases and J dropped 7; count of bases not matched to a gene: 6. The CDR3 bases are TGTGCCAGCGGAATACAGGGGGACGGGGAGCTGTTTTTT. Amino acids: CASGIQGDGELFF.

This chain uses TRBV11-2 with TRBJ2-1; TRBD2 matches 8 bases. The V segment lost 3 bases and the J segment 4 bases; nucleotides outside the gene matches: 11. Germline CDR1 reads SGHAT; CDR2 reads FQNNGV. This CDR3 has 17 residues. CDR3 DNA: TGTGCCAGCAGCTTTTTTCTCACGGGGGGGTCTTACAATGAGCAGTTCTTC. It encodes CASSFFLTGGSYNEQFF. The variable domain in full, with the rest retrieved from reference TRBV11-2 and TRBJ2-1, is EAGVAQSPRYKIIEKRQSVAFWCNPISGHATLYWYQQILGQGPKLLIQFQNNGVVDDSQLPKDRFSAERLKGVDSTLKIQPAKLEDSAVYLCASSFFLTGGSYNEQFFGPGTRLTVL.

The chain carries TRBV4-2 and TRBJ2-1; D not resolved. V lost 0 bases and J 11 bases, leaving 8 bases between the germline ends. CDR3 length: 12 residues. The germline CDR1 and CDR2 sequences are LGHNA and YNFKEQ. In DNA, the CDR3 is TGTGCCAGCAGCCAAGATCTTTGGCAGCAGTTCTTC. It codes for CASSQDLWQQFF.

The chain carries TRBV2 and TRBJ2-7; D gene unclear. CDR3 length: 15 residues. V lost 5 bases, J lost 4 bases, and 18 bases lay in between. Germline V gives CDR1 SNHLY, CDR2 FYNNEI. The chain's CDR3 is CASSLASTSRYEQYF. In nucleotides, the CDR3 is TGTGCCAGCAGTCTCGCCTCTACTTCCCGGTACGAGCAGTACTTC.

J is TRBJ2-6 and V is TRBV4-3; TRBD1 aligns across 9 bases. The CDR3 extends over 16 amino acids. Germline CDR1 reads LGHNA; CDR2 reads YSLEER. V lost 3 bases, J lost 4 bases, and 4 bases stayed unmatched. The CDR3 sequence is CASSQGTGSGANVLTF. In DNA form, the CDR3 reads TGCGCCAGCAGCCAGGGGACAGGGTCCGGGGCCAACGTCCTGACTTTC.

V and J are TRBV5-6 and TRBJ1-2; TRBD1 might be the D (5 bases). The germline gives CDR1 SGHDT, CDR2 YYEEEE. The CDR3 consists of 13 residues. Trimming pared 2 bases from V and 4 bases from J, leaving 9 bases between. The CDR3 sequence: CASSFGATYGYTF. DNA for the CDR3: TGTGCCAGCAGCTTTGGGGCGACCTATGGCTACACCTTC.

The CDR3 region is CASGQDGVTEAFF. CDR3 DNA: TGTGCCAGCGGACAGGACGGTGTCACTGAAGCTTTCTTT. The chain has TRBV6-5 and TRBJ1-1; TRBD1 matches at 7 bases. The V gene end was trimmed by 8 bases and the J gene end by 4 bases; junction bases not matched to a gene: 7. Germline V lookup: CDR1 MNHEY, CDR2 SVGAGI. This CDR3 region has 13 residues.

The chain couples TRBV27 to TRBJ2-7; 10 positions agree with TRBD2. Looked up from germline, CDR1 is MNHEY and CDR2 is SMNVEV (reference sequence). The trim removed 6 bases at V and 4 bases at J, leaving 18 bases unmatched. This CDR3 contains 18 residues. DNA for the CDR3: TGTGCCAGCAGGATACCGCATAAGAGCGGGGGGGCGACATACGAGCAGTACTTC. This translates into CASRIPHKSGGATYEQYF.

The genes are TRBV7-2 and TRBJ2-3; 10 nucleotides match TRBD2. Germline CDR1 is SGHTA and CDR2 is FQGNSA. The CDR3 covers 17 residues. The V segment lost 5 bases and the J segment 7 bases; nucleotides outside the gene matches: 15. CDR3 protein: CASSPGGFSGGTNTQYF. CDR3 nucleotide sequence: TGTGCCAGCAGCCCCGGCGGGTTTAGCGGGGGGACCAATACGCAGTATTTT.

The V and J genes are TRBV11-3 and TRBJ2-1; 9 bases map to TRBD1. The CDR3 runs to 13 residues. CDR1 SGHNT and CDR2 YENEEA come from the germline V gene. Losses at the gene ends were 5 bases for V and 8 bases for J; bases not matched to a gene: 4. The CDR3 bases are TGTGCCAGCAGCCGACAGGGGGGCGATGAGCAGTTCTTC. Its protein product is CASSRQGGDEQFF.